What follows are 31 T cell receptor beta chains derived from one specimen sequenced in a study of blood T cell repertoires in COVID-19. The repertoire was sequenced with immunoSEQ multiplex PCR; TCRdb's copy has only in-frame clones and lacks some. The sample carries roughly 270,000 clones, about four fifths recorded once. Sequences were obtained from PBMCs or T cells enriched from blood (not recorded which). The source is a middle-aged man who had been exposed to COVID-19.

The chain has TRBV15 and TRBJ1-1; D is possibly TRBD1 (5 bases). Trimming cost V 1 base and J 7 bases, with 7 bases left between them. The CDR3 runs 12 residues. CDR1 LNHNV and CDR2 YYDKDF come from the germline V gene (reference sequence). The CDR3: CATSRVDSEAFF. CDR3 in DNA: TGTGCCACCAGCAGAGTAGACAGTGAAGCTTTCTTT.

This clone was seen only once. The CDR3 bases are TGCGCCAGCAGCTCACCTCCCCGAAGTACTAGCGGGAGGGCCCTGGGGACCCAGTACTTC. This codes for CASSSPPRSTSGRALGTQYF. V usage is TRBV5-1 and J usage is TRBJ2-5, with 13 bases lining up with TRBD2. The V segment lost 3 bases and the J segment 7 bases; nucleotides outside the gene matches: 21. Germline V CDR1 and CDR2: SGHRS, YFSETQ. The CDR3 has 20 residues.

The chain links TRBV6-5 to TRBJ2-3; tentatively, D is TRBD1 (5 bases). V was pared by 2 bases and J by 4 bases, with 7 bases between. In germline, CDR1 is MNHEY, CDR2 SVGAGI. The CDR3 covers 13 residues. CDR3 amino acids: CASSYTQADTQYF. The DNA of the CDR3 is TGTGCCAGCAGTTACACACAGGCAGATACGCAGTATTTT.

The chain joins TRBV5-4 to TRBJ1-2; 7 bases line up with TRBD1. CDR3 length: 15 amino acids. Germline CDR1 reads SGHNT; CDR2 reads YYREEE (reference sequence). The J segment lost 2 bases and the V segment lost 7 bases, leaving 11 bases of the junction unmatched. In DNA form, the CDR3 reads TGTGCCAGCCATACACCTGGGACAGAAAACTATGGCTACACCTTC. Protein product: CASHTPGTENYGYTF.

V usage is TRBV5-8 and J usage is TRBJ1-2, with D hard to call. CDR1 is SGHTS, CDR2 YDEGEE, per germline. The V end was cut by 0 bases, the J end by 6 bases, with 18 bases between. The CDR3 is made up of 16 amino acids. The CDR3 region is CASSLVYQALGNGYTF. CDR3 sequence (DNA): TGTGCCAGCAGCTTGGTATACCAGGCGTTAGGCAATGGCTACACCTTC.

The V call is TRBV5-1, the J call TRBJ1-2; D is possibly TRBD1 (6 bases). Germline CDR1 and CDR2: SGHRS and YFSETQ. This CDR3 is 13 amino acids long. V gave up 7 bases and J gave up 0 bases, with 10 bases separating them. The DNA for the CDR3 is TGCGCCAGCCATACAGGGTCTAACTATGGCTACACCTTC. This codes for CASHTGSNYGYTF.

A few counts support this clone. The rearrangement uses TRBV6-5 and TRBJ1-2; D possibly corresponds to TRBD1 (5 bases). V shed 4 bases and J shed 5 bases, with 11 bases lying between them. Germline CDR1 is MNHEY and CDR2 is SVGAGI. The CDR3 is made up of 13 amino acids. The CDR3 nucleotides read TGTGCCAGCAGTTTCGGGGGGAGGTATGGCTACACCTTC. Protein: CASSFGGRYGYTF.

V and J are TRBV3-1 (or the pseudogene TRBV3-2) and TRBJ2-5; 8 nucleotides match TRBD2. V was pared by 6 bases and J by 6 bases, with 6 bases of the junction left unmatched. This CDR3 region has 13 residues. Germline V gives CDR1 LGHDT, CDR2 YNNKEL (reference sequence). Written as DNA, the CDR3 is TGTGCCAGCAGAGATAGCGGGACGCAGACCCAGTACTTC. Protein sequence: CASRDSGTQTQYF.

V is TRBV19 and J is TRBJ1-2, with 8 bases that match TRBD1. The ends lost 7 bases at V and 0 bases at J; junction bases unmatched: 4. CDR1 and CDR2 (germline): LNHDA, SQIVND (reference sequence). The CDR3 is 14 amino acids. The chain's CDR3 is CASTQGGTNYGYTF. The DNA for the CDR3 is TGTGCCAGTACACAGGGGGGGACTAACTATGGCTACACCTTC.

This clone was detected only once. The CDR3 DNA follows: TGTGCCACCGCCGGGACAGGGATCTCCTATAATTCACCCCTCCACTTT. It is translated as CATAGTGISYNSPLHF. The V gene is TRBV10-3, the J gene TRBJ1-6, with 9 bases matching TRBD1. The V gene end was trimmed by 10 bases and the J gene end by 0 bases; junction bases not matched to a gene: 7. This CDR3 region has 16 residues. Per germline, CDR1 ENHRY and CDR2 SYGVKD.

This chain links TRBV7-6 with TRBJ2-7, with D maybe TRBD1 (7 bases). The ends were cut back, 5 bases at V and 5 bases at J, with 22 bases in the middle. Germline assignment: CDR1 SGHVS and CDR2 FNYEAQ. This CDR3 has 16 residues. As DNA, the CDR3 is TGTGCCAGCAGCCCATTGGGGGGTACAGGGGTCCACGAGCAGTACTTC. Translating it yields CASSPLGGTGVHEQYF. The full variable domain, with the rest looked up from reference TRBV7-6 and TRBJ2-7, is GAGVSQSPRYKVTKRGQDVALRCDPISGHVSLYWYRQALGQGPEFLTYFNYEAQQDKSGLPNDRFSAERPEGSISTLTIQRTEQRDSAMYRCASSPLGGTGVHEQYFGPGTRLTVT.

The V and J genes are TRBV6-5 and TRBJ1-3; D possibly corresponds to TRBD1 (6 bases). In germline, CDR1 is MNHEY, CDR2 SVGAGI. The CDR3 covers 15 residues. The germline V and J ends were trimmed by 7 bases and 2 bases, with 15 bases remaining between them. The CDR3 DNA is TGTGCCAGCACTTCACCCCCAGGGGCTGGAAACACCATATATTTT. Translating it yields CASTSPPGAGNTIYF.

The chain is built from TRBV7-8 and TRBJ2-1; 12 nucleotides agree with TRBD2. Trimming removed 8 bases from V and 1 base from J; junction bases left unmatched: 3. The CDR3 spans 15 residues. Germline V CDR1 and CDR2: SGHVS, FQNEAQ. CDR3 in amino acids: CASRLAGVSYNEQFF. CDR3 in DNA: TGTGCCAGCCGACTAGCGGGAGTTTCCTACAATGAGCAGTTCTTC. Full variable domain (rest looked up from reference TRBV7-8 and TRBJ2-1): GAGVSQSPRYKVAKRGQDVALRCDPISGHVSLFWYQQALGQGPEFLTYFQNEAQLDKSGLPSDRFFAERPEGSVSTLKIQRTQQEDSAVYLCASRLAGVSYNEQFFGPGTRLTVL.

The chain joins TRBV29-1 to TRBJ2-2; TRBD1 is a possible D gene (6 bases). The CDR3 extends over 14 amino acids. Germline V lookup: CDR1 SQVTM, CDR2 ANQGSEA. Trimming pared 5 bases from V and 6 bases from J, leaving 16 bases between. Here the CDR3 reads CSVPGSKGAGELFF. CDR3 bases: TGCAGCGTTCCGGGATCCAAGGGGGCCGGGGAGCTGTTTTTT.

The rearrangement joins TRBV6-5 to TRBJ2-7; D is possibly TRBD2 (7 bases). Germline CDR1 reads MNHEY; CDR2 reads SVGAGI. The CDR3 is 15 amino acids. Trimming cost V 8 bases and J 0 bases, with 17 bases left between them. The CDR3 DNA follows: TGTGCCAGCCTGGGGGCGGGAGTTGGCTCCTACGAGCAGTACTTC. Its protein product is CASLGAGVGSYEQYF.

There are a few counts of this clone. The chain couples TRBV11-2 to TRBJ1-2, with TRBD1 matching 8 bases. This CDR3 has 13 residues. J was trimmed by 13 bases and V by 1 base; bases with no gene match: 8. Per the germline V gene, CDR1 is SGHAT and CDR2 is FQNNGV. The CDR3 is CASSLGSGTGSTF. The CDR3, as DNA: TGTGCCAGCAGCTTAGGATCCGGGACAGGTTCCACCTTC.

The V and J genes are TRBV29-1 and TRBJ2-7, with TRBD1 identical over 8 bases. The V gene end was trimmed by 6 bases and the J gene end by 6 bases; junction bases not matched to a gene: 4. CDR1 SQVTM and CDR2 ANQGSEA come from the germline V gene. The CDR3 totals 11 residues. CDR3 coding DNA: TGCAGCGTCGGACAGGGATTCGAGCAGTACTTC. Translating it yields CSVGQGFEQYF.

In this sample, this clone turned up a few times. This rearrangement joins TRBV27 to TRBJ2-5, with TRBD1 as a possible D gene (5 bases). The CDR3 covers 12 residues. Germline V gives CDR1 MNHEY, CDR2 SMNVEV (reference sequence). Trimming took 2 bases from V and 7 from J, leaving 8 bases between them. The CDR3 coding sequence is TGTGCCAGCAGTTTAGCCCAGGGGACCCAGTACTTC. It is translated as CASSLAQGTQYF.

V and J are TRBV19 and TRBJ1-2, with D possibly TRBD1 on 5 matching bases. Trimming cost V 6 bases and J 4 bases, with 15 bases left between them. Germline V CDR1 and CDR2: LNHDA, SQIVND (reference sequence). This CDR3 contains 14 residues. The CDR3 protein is CASSPGRGTYGYTF. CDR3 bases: TGTGCCAGTAGCCCCGGTAGGGGTACCTATGGCTACACCTTC.

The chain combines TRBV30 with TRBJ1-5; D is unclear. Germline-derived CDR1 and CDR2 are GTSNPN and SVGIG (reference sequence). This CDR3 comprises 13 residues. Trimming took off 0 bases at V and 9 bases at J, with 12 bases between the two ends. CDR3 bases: TGTGCCTGGAGTGTTGGAGGTCCCTGGCCCCAGCATTTT. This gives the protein CAWSVGGPWPQHF.

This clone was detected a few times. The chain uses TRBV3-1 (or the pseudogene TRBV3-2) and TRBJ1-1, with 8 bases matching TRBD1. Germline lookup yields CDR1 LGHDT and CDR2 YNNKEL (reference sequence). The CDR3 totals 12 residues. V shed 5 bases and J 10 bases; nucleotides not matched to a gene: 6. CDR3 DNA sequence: TGTGCCAGCAGCTACCCACAGGGGGGAGCTTTCTTT. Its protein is CASSYPQGGAFF.

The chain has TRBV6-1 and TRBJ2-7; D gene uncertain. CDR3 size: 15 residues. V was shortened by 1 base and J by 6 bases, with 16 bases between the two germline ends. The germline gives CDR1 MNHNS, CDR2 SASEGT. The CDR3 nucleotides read TGTGCCAGCAGTGAAGAAAGCACCGGGTCCCCCGAGCAGTACTTC. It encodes CASSEESTGSPEQYF.

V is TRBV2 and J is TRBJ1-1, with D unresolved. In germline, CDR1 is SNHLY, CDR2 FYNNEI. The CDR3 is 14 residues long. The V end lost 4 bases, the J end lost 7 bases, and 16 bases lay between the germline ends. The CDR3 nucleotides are TGTGCCAGCAGTGCCCGTTTCGGGGAAGGTGAAGCTTTCTTT. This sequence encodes CASSARFGEGEAFF.

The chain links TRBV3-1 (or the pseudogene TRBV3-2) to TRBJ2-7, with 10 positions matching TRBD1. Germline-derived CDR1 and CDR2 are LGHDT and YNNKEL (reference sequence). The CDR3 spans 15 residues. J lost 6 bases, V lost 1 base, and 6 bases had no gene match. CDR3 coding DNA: TGTGCCAGCAGCCAAGTTGTGACAGGGGGCCTCGAGCAGTACTTC. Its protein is CASSQVVTGGLEQYF.

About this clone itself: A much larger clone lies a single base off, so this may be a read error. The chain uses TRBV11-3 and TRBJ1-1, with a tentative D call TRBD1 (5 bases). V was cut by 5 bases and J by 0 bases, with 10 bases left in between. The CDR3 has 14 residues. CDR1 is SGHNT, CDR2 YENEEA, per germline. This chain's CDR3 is CASSQGHMNTEAFF. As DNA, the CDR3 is TGTGCCAGCAGCCAAGGACATATGAACACTGAAGCTTTCTTT. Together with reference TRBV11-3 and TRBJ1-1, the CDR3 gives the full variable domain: EAGVVQSPRYKIIEKKQPVAFWCNPISGHNTLYWYLQNLGQGPELLIRYENEEAVDDSQLPKDRFSAERLKGVDSTLKIQPAELGDSAVYLCASSQGHMNTEAFFGQGTRLTVV.

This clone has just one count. This CDR3 reads CASSLEAGAGELFF. In DNA form, the CDR3 reads TGTGCCAGCAGCTTGGAAGCGGGAGCCGGGGAGCTGTTTTTT. The chain is built from TRBV5-6 and TRBJ2-2; 8 bases are shared with TRBD2. With V trimmed by 0 bases and J by 6 bases, 1 base remained unmatched. The CDR3 sequence is 14 residues long. Germline values: CDR1 SGHDT, CDR2 YYEEEE. The complete variable domain, with remaining parts taken from reference TRBV5-6 and TRBJ2-2, reads DAGVTQSPTHLIKTRGQQVTLRCSPKSGHDTVSWYQQALGQGPQFIFQYYEEEERQRGNFPDRFSGHQFPNYSSELNVNALLLGDSALYLCASSLEAGAGELFFGEGSRLTVL.

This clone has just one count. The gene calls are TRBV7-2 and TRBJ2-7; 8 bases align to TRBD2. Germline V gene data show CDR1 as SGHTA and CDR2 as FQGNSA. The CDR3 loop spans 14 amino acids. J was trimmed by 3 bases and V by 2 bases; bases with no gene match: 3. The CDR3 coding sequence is TGTGCCAGCAGCTTAAGCGGGAGTATCTACGAGCAGTACTTC. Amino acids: CASSLSGSIYEQYF.

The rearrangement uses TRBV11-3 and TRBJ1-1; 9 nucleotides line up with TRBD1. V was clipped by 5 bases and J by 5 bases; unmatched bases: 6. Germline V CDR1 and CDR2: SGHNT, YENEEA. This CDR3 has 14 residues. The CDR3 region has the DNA TGTGCCAGCAGCGCGACAGGGGGTAAAACTGAAGCTTTCTTT. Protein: CASSATGGKTEAFF.

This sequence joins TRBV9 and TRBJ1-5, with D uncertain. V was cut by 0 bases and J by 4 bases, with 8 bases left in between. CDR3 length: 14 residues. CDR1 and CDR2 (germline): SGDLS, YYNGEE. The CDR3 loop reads CASSVDTGNQPQHF. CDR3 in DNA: TGTGCCAGCAGCGTAGATACGGGGAATCAGCCCCAGCATTTT.

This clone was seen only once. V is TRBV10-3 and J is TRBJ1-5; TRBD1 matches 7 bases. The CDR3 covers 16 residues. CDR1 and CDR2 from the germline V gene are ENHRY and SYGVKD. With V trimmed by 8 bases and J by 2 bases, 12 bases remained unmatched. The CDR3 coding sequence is TGTGCCATCCACAGACAGGGCCGGGCCCGCAATCAGCCCCAGCATTTT. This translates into CAIHRQGRARNQPQHF.

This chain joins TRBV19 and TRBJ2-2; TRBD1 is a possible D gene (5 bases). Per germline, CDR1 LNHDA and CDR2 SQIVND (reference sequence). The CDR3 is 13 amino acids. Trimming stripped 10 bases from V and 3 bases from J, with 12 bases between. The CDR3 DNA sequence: TGTGCCACGACAGCTTTCTACACCGGGGAGCTGTTTTTT. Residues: CATTAFYTGELFF.